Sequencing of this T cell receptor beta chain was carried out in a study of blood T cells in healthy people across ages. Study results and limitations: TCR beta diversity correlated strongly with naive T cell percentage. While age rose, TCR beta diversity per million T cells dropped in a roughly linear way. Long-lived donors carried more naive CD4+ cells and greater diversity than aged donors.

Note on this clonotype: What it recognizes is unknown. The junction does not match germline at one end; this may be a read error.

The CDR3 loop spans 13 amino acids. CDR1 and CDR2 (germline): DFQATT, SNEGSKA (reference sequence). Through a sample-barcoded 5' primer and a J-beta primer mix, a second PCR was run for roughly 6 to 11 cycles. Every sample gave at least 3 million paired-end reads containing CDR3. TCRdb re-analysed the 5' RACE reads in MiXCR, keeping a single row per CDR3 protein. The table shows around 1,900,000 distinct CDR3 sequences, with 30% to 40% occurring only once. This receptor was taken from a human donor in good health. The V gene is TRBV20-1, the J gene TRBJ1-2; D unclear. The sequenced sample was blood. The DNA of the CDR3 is TGCAGTGCTCCCCCTCTGGGGAGGAATGGCTACATCTTC. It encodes CSAPPLGRNGYIF.